These 8 T cell receptor beta chains originate from one sample sequenced in a study of beta chain features in type 1 diabetes (dated by TCRdb to the late 2010s). The method behind the library was the immunoSEQ multiplex PCR assay. The High Capacity cDNA Reverse Transcription Kit was used to reverse transcribe all of the isolated RNA, meaning that expressed TCRB transcripts were what got sequenced. TCRdb holds this immuneACCESS table with in-frame rearrangements only. Some clones are missing; in checked studies, unresolved V genes explain under half, and the rest has no known cause. This sample holds some 330,000 clones; roughly 11% were observed only once. Approximately 0.016% of the sample belongs to the ten largest clones. Source material: naive CD4+ T cells from blood. Sample cell subset or site, as interpreted from the label and publication: true naive CD4+ T cells. The receptors stem from a woman in her twenties or thirties in good health.

In its sample, this clone was seen a few times. The chain joins TRBV7-6 to TRBJ2-7, with D perhaps matching TRBD2 (6 bases). Germline V lookup: CDR1 SGHVS, CDR2 FNYEAQ. The CDR3 covers 14 residues. V lost 5 bases and J lost 4, with 15 bases in between. The CDR3 DNA is TGTGCCAGCAGCGCCCAGCCCGGGAGTTACGAGCAGTACTTC. Translating it yields CASSAQPGSYEQYF. The whole variable domain, remainder taken from reference TRBV7-6 and TRBJ2-7, is GAGVSQSPRYKVTKRGQDVALRCDPISGHVSLYWYRQALGQGPEFLTYFNYEAQQDKSGLPNDRFSAERPEGSISTLTIQRTEQRDSAMYRCASSAQPGSYEQYFGPGTRLTVT.

This sequence joins TRBV7-2 and TRBJ2-3; D might be TRBD2 (6 bases). This CDR3 region has 15 residues. The germline V gene encodes CDR1 SGHTA and CDR2 FQGNSA. V dropped 6 bases and J dropped 6 bases, with 19 bases sitting between them. The CDR3 sequence is CASRSTMEGADTQYF. The CDR3, as DNA: TGTGCCAGCAGAAGCACGATGGAGGGTGCGGATACGCAGTATTTT.

There are a few counts of this clone. The gene calls are TRBV19 and TRBJ2-7; D gene uncertain. The ends were cut back, 0 bases at V and 3 bases at J, with 12 bases in the middle. The germline CDR1 and CDR2 sequences are LNHDA and SQIVND (reference sequence). The CDR3 sequence is 15 residues long. CDR3 sequence: CASSIEAGINYEQYF. CDR3 coding DNA: TGTGCCAGTAGTATAGAGGCAGGAATCAACTACGAGCAGTACTTC.

The DNA for the CDR3 is TGTGCCAGCAGTTCACAGGAGAGCTATGGCTACACCTTC. Protein: CASSSQESYGYTF. The J gene is TRBJ1-2, the V gene TRBV2; possible D gene TRBD1, 5 bases. Germline-derived CDR1 and CDR2 are SNHLY and FYNNEI. Between the trimmed V and J ends, which lost 5 bases and 4 bases, there was a span of 11 bases. The CDR3 is 13 residues long.

The chain couples TRBV7-3 to TRBJ1-1, with TRBD1 identical over 8 bases. Germline CDR1 reads SGHTA; CDR2 reads FQGTGA. Unmatched junction bases numbered 9, after V lost 5 bases and J lost 4 bases. There are 15 residues in the CDR3. In DNA form, the CDR3 reads TGTGCCAGCAGCCCCCAGGGGGCCCTCGGCACTGAAGCTTTCTTT. Translated, it gives CASSPQGALGTEAFF.

This chain links TRBV18 with TRBJ2-3; TRBD1 matches 10 bases. There are 17 residues in the CDR3. Unmatched junction bases numbered 5, after V lost 1 base and J lost 1 base. Germline CDR1 reads KGHSH; CDR2 reads LQKENI. CDR3 amino acids: CASSPLLGQGGTDTQYF. In nucleotides, the CDR3 is TGTGCCAGCTCACCACTCCTTGGACAGGGGGGCACAGATACGCAGTATTTT.

The chain uses TRBV28 and TRBJ2-7, with a tentative D call TRBD2 (6 bases). Trimming pared 3 bases from V and 13 bases from J, leaving 16 bases between. Germline values: CDR1 MDHEN, CDR2 SYDVKM. This CDR3 has 12 amino acids. For the CDR3, the DNA is TGTGCCAGCAGTTTCTTCGGGGGAAGACTCTACTTC. Its translation: CASSFFGGRLYF.

The chain employs TRBV2 and TRBJ2-7; no firm D call. Per germline, CDR1 SNHLY and CDR2 FYNNEI. V was pared by 7 bases and J by 5 bases, with 18 bases between. CDR3 size: 14 residues. The chain's CDR3 is CASNPFAGLHEQYF. CDR3 DNA: TGTGCCAGCAACCCCTTCGCAGGTCTCCACGAGCAGTACTTC.